This record concerns one T cell receptor beta chain sequence. This CDR3 comprises 12 residues. Per germline, CDR1 DFQATT and CDR2 SNEGSKA (reference sequence). With 3 bases removed from V and 0 bases from J, the gap between germline ends came to 5 bases. TCRdb analysed the 5' RACE reads with MiXCR anew, one entry per CDR3 protein. The data contain approximately 31,000 distinct CDR3 sequences, 5% to 6% of them singletons. The record originates from a study of early T cells in non-severe SARS-CoV-2 infection. Sequenced input: whole blood. This TCR derives from an adult who was a healthcare worker with PCR-confirmed SARS-CoV-2 infection or an uninfected control (not recorded which). J is TRBJ1-1 and V is TRBV20-1; unclear D gene. CDR3 bases: TGCAGTGCTAGTATCATGAACACTGAAGCTTTCTTT. It is translated as CSASIMNTEAFF.